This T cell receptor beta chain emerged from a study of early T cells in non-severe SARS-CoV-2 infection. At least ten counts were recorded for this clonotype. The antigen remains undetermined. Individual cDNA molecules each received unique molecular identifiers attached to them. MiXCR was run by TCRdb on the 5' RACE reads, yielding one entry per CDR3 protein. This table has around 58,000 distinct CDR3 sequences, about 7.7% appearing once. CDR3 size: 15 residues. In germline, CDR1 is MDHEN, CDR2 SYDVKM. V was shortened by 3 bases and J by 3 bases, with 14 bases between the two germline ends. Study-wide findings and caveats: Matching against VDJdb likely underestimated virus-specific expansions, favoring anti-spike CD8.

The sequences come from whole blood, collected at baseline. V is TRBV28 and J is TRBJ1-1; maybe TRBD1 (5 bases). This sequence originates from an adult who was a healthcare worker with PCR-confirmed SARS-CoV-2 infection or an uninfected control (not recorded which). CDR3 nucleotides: TGTGCCAGCAGTTTTGGGCAAAGGGGAGACACTGAAGCTTTCTTT. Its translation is CASSFGQRGDTEAFF. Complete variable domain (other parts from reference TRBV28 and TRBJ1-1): DVKVTQSSRYLVKRTGEKVFLECVQDMDHENMFWYRQDPGLGLRLIYFSYDVKMKEKGDIPEGYSVSREKKERFSLILESASTNQTSMYLCASSFGQRGDTEAFFGQGTRLTVV.